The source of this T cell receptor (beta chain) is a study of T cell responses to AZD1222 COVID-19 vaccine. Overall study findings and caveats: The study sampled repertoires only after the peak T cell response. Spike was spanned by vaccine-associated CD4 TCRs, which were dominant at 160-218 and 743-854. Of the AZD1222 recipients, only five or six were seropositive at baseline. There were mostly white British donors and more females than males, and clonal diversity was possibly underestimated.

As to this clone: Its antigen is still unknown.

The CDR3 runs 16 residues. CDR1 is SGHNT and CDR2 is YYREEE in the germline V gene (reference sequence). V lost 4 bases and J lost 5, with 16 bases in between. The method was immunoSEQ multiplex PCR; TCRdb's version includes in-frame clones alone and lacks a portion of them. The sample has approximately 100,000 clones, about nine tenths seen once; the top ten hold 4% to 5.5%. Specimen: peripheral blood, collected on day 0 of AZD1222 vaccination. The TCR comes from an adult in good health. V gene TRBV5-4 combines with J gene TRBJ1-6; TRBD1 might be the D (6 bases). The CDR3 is CASSKVEGGDNSPLHF. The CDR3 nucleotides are TGTGCCAGCAGCAAGGTGGAGGGGGGGGATAATTCACCCCTCCACTTT.